Detailed here is one T cell receptor (beta chain). Its antigen is not identified. The sample comes from a study of cytomegalovirus exposure and HLA in healthy donors. On the study more broadly: The study placed approximately 78% of its 350 to 400 genotyped donors in the Caucasian-associated ancestry cluster.

The study, taken as a whole, reports: DRB1 showed the most TCR associations and HLA-C the fewest in a later analysis, as rates varied by HLA locus. In a later analysis, V- and J-gene trimming of beta chains associated with a DCLRE1C missense variant, replicated independently. It was shown in a later analysis that HLA-associated TCR beta chains were more clonally expanded than other, equally common chains.

PCR amplification relied on 60 Vbeta primers (plus 13 Jbeta primers). TCRdb keeps only in-frame clones here, not all; method: immunoSEQ multiplex PCR. Among 90,000 to 110,000 clones listed, around 73% were seen once. V was clipped by 5 bases and J by 0 bases, with 11 bases between them. Germline CDR1 is LNHDA and CDR2 is SQIVND (reference sequence). The CDR3 is made up of 15 amino acids. This TCR was recovered from a man aged 40-49 years in good health and CMV-seronegative. V is TRBV19 and J is TRBJ1-5, with D uncertain. Specimen: PBMCs. Written as DNA, the CDR3 is TGTGCCAGTAGTGTAGGGCCGCTTAGCAATCAGCCCCAGCATTTT. Amino acids: CASSVGPLSNQPQHF.